A selection of T cell receptor beta chains follows, all from one sample in a study of cytomegalovirus exposure and HLA in healthy donors. The method was immunoSEQ multiplex PCR; TCRdb's version includes in-frame clones alone and lacks a portion of them. The table shows about 130,000 clones, with 70% to 80% occurring only once. Specimen: PBMCs. These receptors all stem from a woman aged 45-65 years in good health and CMV-seronegative. Each CDR3 is given with its conserved first and last residue. Each record gives: J gene, clone size, V gene, D gene, CDR3 protein, CDR3 DNA. D genes are given only for firm matches. The size field is filled for only some rows; it gives once, few, many or a size class.

j_call: TRBJ2-1; clone_size: .; v_call: TRBV5-6; d_call: .; cdr3_aa: CASSWQDNEQFF; cdr3_nt: TGTGCCAGCAGCTGGCAGGATAATGAGCAGTTCTTC
j_call: TRBJ1-1; clone_size: .; v_call: TRBV6-5; d_call: TRBD1; cdr3_aa: CASSRDRVNTEAFF; cdr3_nt: TGTGCCAGCAGTCGGGACAGGGTGAACACTGAAGCTTTCTTT
j_call: TRBJ2-3; clone_size: .; v_call: TRBV18; d_call: TRBD1; cdr3_aa: CASSMGQRFTDTQYF; cdr3_nt: TGTGCCAGCTCTATGGGACAGCGATTCACAGATACGCAGTATTTT
j_call: TRBJ2-3; clone_size: .; v_call: TRBV19; d_call: .; cdr3_aa: CASSMGGHTDTQYF; cdr3_nt: TGTGCCAGTAGTATGGGGGGGCACACAGATACGCAGTATTTT
j_call: TRBJ2-1; clone_size: .; v_call: TRBV5-1; d_call: .; cdr3_aa: CASSLSGVHEQFF; cdr3_nt: TGCGCCAGCAGCTTGTCGGGAGTTCATGAGCAGTTCTTC
j_call: TRBJ2-5; clone_size: once; v_call: TRBV9; d_call: .; cdr3_aa: CASSVTGVETQYF; cdr3_nt: TGTGCCAGCAGCGTAACGGGGGTAGAGACCCAGTACTTC
j_call: TRBJ2-3; clone_size: .; v_call: TRBV28; d_call: .; cdr3_aa: CASLSVQGWSTDTQYF; cdr3_nt: TGTGCCAGCCTATCCGTACAGGGATGGAGCACAGATACGCAGTATTTT
j_call: TRBJ1-1; clone_size: .; v_call: TRBV19; d_call: .; cdr3_aa: CASSSLEIRWEGNMNTEAFF; cdr3_nt: TGTGCCAGTAGTTCCCTCGAGATTCGTTGGGAGGGAAACATGAACACTGAAGCTTTCTTT
j_call: TRBJ2-2; clone_size: .; v_call: TRBV7-8; d_call: .; cdr3_aa: CASSLDLTAANTGELFF; cdr3_nt: TGTGCCAGCAGCTTAGACCTGACAGCTGCGAACACCGGGGAGCTGTTTTTT
j_call: TRBJ1-1; clone_size: .; v_call: TRBV28; d_call: .; cdr3_aa: CASSLLDSLAEAFF; cdr3_nt: TGTGCCAGCAGTCTTTTAGACAGTTTGGCTGAAGCTTTCTTT
j_call: TRBJ2-2; clone_size: once; v_call: TRBV5-4; d_call: .; cdr3_aa: CASSFTRNTGELFF; cdr3_nt: TGTGCCAGCAGCTTTACGCGGAACACCGGGGAGCTGTTTTTT
j_call: TRBJ2-1; clone_size: .; v_call: TRBV14; d_call: .; cdr3_aa: CASSQVRRGSYNEQFF; cdr3_nt: TGTGCCAGCAGCCAAGTACGGCGCGGATCCTACAATGAGCAGTTCTTC
j_call: TRBJ2-7; clone_size: .; v_call: TRBV28; d_call: .; cdr3_aa: CASSLYTYEQYF; cdr3_nt: TGTGCCAGCAGTTTATATACCTACGAGCAGTACTTC
j_call: TRBJ2-1; clone_size: .; v_call: TRBV4-2; d_call: TRBD2; cdr3_aa: CASSPLGGRPNEQFF; cdr3_nt: TGTGCCAGCAGCCCCCTTGGCGGGAGACCCAATGAGCAGTTCTTC
j_call: TRBJ1-3; clone_size: .; v_call: TRBV5-6; d_call: .; cdr3_aa: CASSFSSGNTIYF; cdr3_nt: TGTGCCAGCAGCTTTTCTTCTGGAAACACCATATATTTT
j_call: TRBJ2-7; clone_size: .; v_call: TRBV28; d_call: TRBD2; cdr3_aa: CASSPQPGGSYEQYF; cdr3_nt: TGTGCCAGCAGTCCCCAACCGGGAGGATCCTACGAGCAGTACTTC
j_call: TRBJ2-7; clone_size: .; v_call: TRBV6-6; d_call: TRBD2; cdr3_aa: CASSYTAGGGEQYF; cdr3_nt: TGTGCCAGCAGTTATACAGCGGGAGGCGGCGAGCAGTACTTC
j_call: TRBJ2-7; clone_size: .; v_call: TRBV20-1; d_call: .; cdr3_aa: CRARGEQYF; cdr3_nt: TGCAGGGCCCGGGGCGAGCAGTACTTC
j_call: TRBJ1-2; clone_size: once; v_call: TRBV4-1; d_call: .; cdr3_aa: CASSQDSQGVYGYTF; cdr3_nt: TGCGCCAGCAGCCAAGATTCTCAGGGCGTCTATGGCTACACCTTC
j_call: TRBJ2-7; clone_size: .; v_call: TRBV28; d_call: .; cdr3_aa: CASGRGSYEQYF; cdr3_nt: TGTGCCAGCGGTAGAGGGTCCTACGAGCAGTACTTC
j_call: TRBJ2-1; clone_size: .; v_call: TRBV4-1; d_call: TRBD1; cdr3_aa: CASSQGKGRTGNEQFF; cdr3_nt: TGCGCCAGCAGCCAAGGCAAAGGCAGGACAGGCAATGAGCAGTTCTTC
j_call: TRBJ2-5; clone_size: .; v_call: TRBV11-1; d_call: TRBD2; cdr3_aa: CASSLEAGGPQTQYF; cdr3_nt: TGTGCCAGCAGCTTAGAGGCGGGAGGGCCGCAGACCCAGTACTTC
j_call: TRBJ2-1; clone_size: .; v_call: TRBV14; d_call: TRBD2; cdr3_aa: CASSQVLGGRGRSEQFF; cdr3_nt: TGTGCCAGCAGCCAAGTGCTAGGCGGGAGGGGTAGGAGCGAGCAGTTCTTC
j_call: TRBJ1-1; clone_size: once; v_call: TRBV11-3; d_call: .; cdr3_aa: CASTGHMNTEAFF; cdr3_nt: TGTGCCAGCACAGGGCACATGAACACTGAAGCTTTCTTT
j_call: TRBJ1-5; clone_size: .; v_call: TRBV28; d_call: TRBD1; cdr3_aa: CASKKRDRGLGIYSNQPQHF; cdr3_nt: TGTGCCAGCAAAAAACGGGACAGGGGGCTTGGGATTTATAGCAATCAGCCCCAGCATTTT
j_call: TRBJ2-1; clone_size: .; v_call: TRBV7-3; d_call: .; cdr3_aa: CASSSLFPTGRGNEQFF; cdr3_nt: TGTGCCAGCAGTTCCCTCTTTCCGACAGGACGGGGCAATGAGCAGTTCTTC
j_call: TRBJ2-1; clone_size: .; v_call: TRBV7-7; d_call: .; cdr3_aa: CASSADTYNEQFF; cdr3_nt: TGTGCTAGCAGCGCGGATACTTACAATGAGCAGTTCTTC
j_call: TRBJ1-1; clone_size: .; v_call: TRBV5-4; d_call: .; cdr3_aa: CASSPGARSTEAFF; cdr3_nt: TGTGCCAGCAGCCCAGGGGCGCGGAGCACTGAAGCTTTCTTT
j_call: TRBJ2-1; clone_size: .; v_call: TRBV6-4; d_call: TRBD2; cdr3_aa: CASSGTSGRGGEQFF; cdr3_nt: TGTGCCAGCAGCGGGACTAGCGGGAGGGGTGGTGAGCAGTTCTTC
j_call: TRBJ1-2; clone_size: few; v_call: TRBV5-4; d_call: TRBD1; cdr3_aa: CASSLGGQGNYGYTF; cdr3_nt: TGTGCCAGCAGCCTTGGGGGACAGGGTAACTATGGCTACACCTTC
j_call: TRBJ2-5; clone_size: few; v_call: TRBV6-5; d_call: TRBD1; cdr3_aa: CASSSGQGAQETQYF; cdr3_nt: TGTGCCAGCAGTTCCGGACAGGGGGCCCAAGAGACCCAGTACTTC
j_call: TRBJ1-5; clone_size: .; v_call: TRBV19; d_call: .; cdr3_aa: CASTGDDRLQPQHF; cdr3_nt: TGTGCCAGCACGGGGGACGACCGCTTACAGCCCCAGCATTTT
j_call: TRBJ2-1; clone_size: .; v_call: TRBV30; d_call: TRBD2; cdr3_aa: CAWSSTSGRYYNEQFF; cdr3_nt: TGTGCCTGGAGTTCGACTAGCGGGAGGTACTACAATGAGCAGTTCTTC
j_call: TRBJ1-2; clone_size: once; v_call: TRBV13; d_call: .; cdr3_aa: CASSLGSDIYGYTF; cdr3_nt: TGTGCCAGCAGCTTAGGCTCGGACATCTATGGCTACACCTTC
j_call: TRBJ2-7; clone_size: .; v_call: TRBV5-1; d_call: .; cdr3_aa: CASSLAEVGQGLHYEQYF; cdr3_nt: TGCGCCAGCAGCTTGGCCGAGGTAGGGCAGGGTCTTCACTACGAGCAGTACTTC
j_call: TRBJ1-3; clone_size: .; v_call: TRBV6-5; d_call: .; cdr3_aa: CASSRTGSGNTIYF; cdr3_nt: TGTGCCAGCAGCCGCACAGGCTCTGGAAACACCATATATTTT
j_call: TRBJ1-4; clone_size: few; v_call: TRBV7-9; d_call: TRBD1; cdr3_aa: CASSPEQGPRLFF; cdr3_nt: TGTGCCAGCAGCCCAGAACAGGGGCCTCGTCTTTTTTTT
j_call: TRBJ2-7; clone_size: once; v_call: TRBV7-2; d_call: .; cdr3_aa: CASSSLAGEQYF; cdr3_nt: TGTGCCAGCAGCTCACTAGCTGGCGAGCAGTACTTC
j_call: TRBJ2-7; clone_size: .; v_call: TRBV9; d_call: TRBD2; cdr3_aa: CASSVELAGTGEQYF; cdr3_nt: TGTGCCAGCAGCGTAGAACTAGCGGGAACGGGAGAGCAGTACTTC
j_call: TRBJ2-3; clone_size: .; v_call: TRBV4-3; d_call: TRBD1; cdr3_aa: CASSHRQGLTDTQYF; cdr3_nt: TGCGCCAGCAGCCATCGACAGGGCCTCACAGATACGCAGTATTTT
j_call: TRBJ2-1; clone_size: .; v_call: TRBV2; d_call: .; cdr3_aa: CAIAGTEQFF; cdr3_nt: TGTGCCATCGCCGGGACAGAGCAGTTCTTC
j_call: TRBJ2-1; clone_size: .; v_call: TRBV7-7; d_call: TRBD2; cdr3_aa: CASSPTGREYNEQFF; cdr3_nt: TGTGCTAGCAGCCCGACCGGGAGGGAGTACAATGAGCAGTTCTTC